This TCR beta chain was documented in a study of T cells expressing NK-cell markers. Study information: The authors derived TCR beta repertoires from sorted CD3+CD56+NKG2C+, CD3+CD56+NKG2C- and CD3+CD56-NKG2C+ T cells. Seven of the eight sequenced donors were classified as HCMV-seropositive, and one was classified as seronegative. Overall study findings and caveats: Dominant NKG2C+ clonotypes accounted for roughly 1.0-7.0% of CD8+ T cells in about six donors. In a handful of donors, these clonotypes also led the CD3+CD56-NKG2C+ fraction.

The CDR3 loop spans 15 amino acids. Germline values: CDR1 SGDLS, CDR2 YYNGEE. TCRdb re-called the 5' RACE reads; one entry per CDR3 protein, DNA not given. This repertoire comprises some 460,000 distinct CDR3 sequences; its ten largest clones make up around 1.4%. About this clonotype: Antigen specificity is unknown.

This chain uses TRBV9 with TRBJ2-7; without DNA, the TCRdb call of TRBD2 cannot be checked. The sequencing sample was made of blood T cells: a sorted CD56 or NKG2C T cell subset, CD4+ or CD8+ T cells, or bulk PBMC T cells (not recorded which). This receptor was identified in a woman aged 45-59 years in good health. CDR3 sequence reads: CASSVGGGRTYEQYF.